This TCR beta chain appears in the sequencing data of a study of shared clonotypes between healthy human individuals. Study-wide context: The study used three CD4 naive, three CD4 memory, two CD8 naive and one CD8 memory plate per donor.

Several immunoSEQ plates received, in even portions, the genomic DNA of each subset. Assay: immunoSEQ multiplex PCR; the TCRdb copy retains only in-frame clones and omits some. The table records some 1 million clones, more than 60% of them present only once. This clone came up a few times. From germline, CDR1 is SGHAT and CDR2 FQNNGV. The CDR3 covers 12 residues. Trimming removed 7 bases at V and 4 bases at J, with 9 bases between. The clonotype comes from a man between 18 and 35 years old in good health. The material sequenced was memory CD4+ T cells sorted from blood. The sample's subset: CD45RA-negative fraction. The chain combines TRBV11-2 with TRBJ2-3, with D hard to call. CDR3 sequence reads: CASNSGSDTQYF. The CDR3 DNA reads TGTGCCAGCAACTCCGGGTCAGATACGCAGTATTTT. The full variable domain, completed using reference TRBV11-2 and TRBJ2-3, is EAGVAQSPRYKIIEKRQSVAFWCNPISGHATLYWYQQILGQGPKLLIQFQNNGVVDDSQLPKDRFSAERLKGVDSTLKIQPAKLEDSAVYLCASNSGSDTQYFGPGTRLTVL.